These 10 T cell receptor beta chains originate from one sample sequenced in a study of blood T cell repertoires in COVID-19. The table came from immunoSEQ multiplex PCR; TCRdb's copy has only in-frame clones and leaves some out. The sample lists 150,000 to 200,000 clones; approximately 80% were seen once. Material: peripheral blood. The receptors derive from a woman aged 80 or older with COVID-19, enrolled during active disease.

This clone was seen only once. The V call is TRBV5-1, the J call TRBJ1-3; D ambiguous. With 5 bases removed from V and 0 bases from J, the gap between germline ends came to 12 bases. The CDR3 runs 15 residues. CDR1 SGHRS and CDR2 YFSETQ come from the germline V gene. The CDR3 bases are TGCGCCAGCAGAGTCGGGTCGGGCTCTGGAAACACCATATATTTT. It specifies CASRVGSGSGNTIYF.

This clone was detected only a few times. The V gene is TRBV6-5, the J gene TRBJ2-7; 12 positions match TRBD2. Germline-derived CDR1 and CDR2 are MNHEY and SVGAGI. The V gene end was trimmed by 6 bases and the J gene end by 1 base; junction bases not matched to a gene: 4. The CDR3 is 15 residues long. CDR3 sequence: CASRLAGGPSYEQYF. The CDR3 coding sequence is TGTGCCAGCAGGCTAGCGGGGGGGCCTTCCTACGAGCAGTACTTC.

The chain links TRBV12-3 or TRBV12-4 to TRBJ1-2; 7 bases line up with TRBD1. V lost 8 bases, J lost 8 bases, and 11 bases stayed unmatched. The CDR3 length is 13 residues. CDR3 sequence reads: CASALTGIGGYTF. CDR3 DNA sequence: TGTGCCAGCGCATTGACAGGGATAGGAGGCTACACCTTC.

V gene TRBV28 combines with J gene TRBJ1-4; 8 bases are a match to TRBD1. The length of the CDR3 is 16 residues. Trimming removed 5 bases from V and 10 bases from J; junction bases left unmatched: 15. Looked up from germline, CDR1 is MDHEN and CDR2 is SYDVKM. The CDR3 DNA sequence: TGTGCCAGCAGTCTCGGACAGGGCGGTACTAACGGAAAACTGTTTTTT. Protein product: CASSLGQGGTNGKLFF.

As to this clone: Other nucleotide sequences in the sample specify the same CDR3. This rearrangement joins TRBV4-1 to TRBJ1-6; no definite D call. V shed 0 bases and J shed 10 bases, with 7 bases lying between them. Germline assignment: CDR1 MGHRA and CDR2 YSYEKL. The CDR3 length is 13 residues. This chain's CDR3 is CASSQDRESPLHF. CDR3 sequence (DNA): TGCGCCAGCAGCCAAGATCGGGAGTCACCCCTCCACTTT.

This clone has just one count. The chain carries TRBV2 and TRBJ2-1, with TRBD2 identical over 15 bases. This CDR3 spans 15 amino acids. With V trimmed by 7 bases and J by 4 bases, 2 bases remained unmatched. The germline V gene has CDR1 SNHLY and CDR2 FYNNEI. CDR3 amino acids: CASTGTSGGYNEQFF. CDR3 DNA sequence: TGTGCCAGCACAGGGACTAGCGGGGGGTACAATGAGCAGTTCTTC.

CDR3 residues: CARPQGPPTNEQFF. The DNA of the CDR3 is TGCGCCAGACCCCAGGGTCCCCCCACCAATGAGCAGTTCTTC. V usage is TRBV10-1 and J usage is TRBJ2-1; the D gene is possibly TRBD1 (5 bases). V shed 9 bases and J shed 6 bases, with 18 bases lying between them. Per germline, CDR1 WNHNN and CDR2 SYGVQD (reference sequence). The CDR3 is 14 amino acids.

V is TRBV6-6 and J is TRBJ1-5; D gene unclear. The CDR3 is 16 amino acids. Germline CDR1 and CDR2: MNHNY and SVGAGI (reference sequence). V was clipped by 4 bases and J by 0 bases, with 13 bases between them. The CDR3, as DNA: TGTGCCAGCAGTTCAGCTGGAGGCAGTAGCAATCAGCCCCAGCATTTT. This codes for CASSSAGGSSNQPQHF.

The CDR3 loop reads CSVFMGPTDTQYF. DNA for the CDR3: TGCAGCGTTTTTATGGGCCCGACAGATACGCAGTATTTT. The V gene is TRBV29-1, the J gene TRBJ2-3; D not resolved. Trimming removed 5 bases from V and 3 bases from J, with 12 bases in between. The CDR3 length is 13 residues. The germline V gene encodes CDR1 SQVTM and CDR2 ANQGSEA.

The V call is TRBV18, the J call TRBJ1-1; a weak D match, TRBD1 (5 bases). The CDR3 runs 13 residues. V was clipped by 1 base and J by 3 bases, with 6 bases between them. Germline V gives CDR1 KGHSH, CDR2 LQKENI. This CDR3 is CASSPLRDTEAFF. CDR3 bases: TGTGCCAGCTCACCACTCAGGGACACTGAAGCTTTCTTT.